Below are 3 T cell receptor beta chains sequenced from a single sample in a study of human CD4 T cells and Enterobacteriaceae. TCRdb's table, derived via immunoSEQ multiplex PCR, lists solely in-frame clones and lacks some. The table has 850 to 1,200 clones, roughly 36% seen once. After about 6-7 days, proliferating activated T cells were FACS-sorted as CFSE-low CD25+ ICOS+ cells. Irradiated autologous monocytes pulsed with antigen were cultured at a 2:1 ratio with CFSE-labeled memory CD4+ T cells. All CD4+ cells other than CD45RA+CCR7+CD95- naive cells were sorted as memory, over 98% pure. The sequencing sample was made of bacteria-reactive CD4+ T cells grown in culture. The subset is: CFSE-low proliferating memory CD4 T cells sorted after in vitro stimulation with a heat-inactivated bacterium or M. tuberculosis lysate. These receptors were obtained from a human donor in good health.

This chain connects TRBV6-5 to TRBJ2-7; D possibly matches TRBD1 or TRBD2 (6 bases each). The germline V gene encodes CDR1 MNHEY and CDR2 SVGAGI. The germline V and J ends were trimmed by 6 bases and 6 bases, with 18 bases remaining between them. The length of the CDR3 is 14 residues. In nucleotides, the CDR3 is TGTGCCAGCAGCCCGGTCGGGGGCCTGGGCGAGCAGTACTTC. Translation gives CASSPVGGLGEQYF.

The chain joins TRBV28 to TRBJ2-4, with a weak D call TRBD1 (6 bases). In germline, CDR1 is MDHEN, CDR2 SYDVKM. The CDR3 is 18 residues long. V gave up 5 bases and J gave up 0 bases, with 20 bases separating them. CDR3 amino acids: CASSPSTGPTLAKNIQYF. CDR3 bases: TGTGCCAGCAGTCCCTCGACAGGACCGACCCTAGCCAAAAACATTCAGTACTTC.

The CDR3: CASSGGQGATDTQYF. Written as DNA, the CDR3 is TGTGCCAGCAGTGGAGGACAGGGGGCAACAGATACGCAGTATTTT. V and J are TRBV28 and TRBJ2-3; TRBD1 matches at 11 bases. Trimming removed 5 bases from V and 3 bases from J; junction bases left unmatched: 4. Germline V CDR1 and CDR2: MDHEN, SYDVKM. The CDR3 is 15 amino acids. The variable domain in full, completed from reference TRBV28 and TRBJ2-3, reads DVKVTQSSRYLVKRTGEKVFLECVQDMDHENMFWYRQDPGLGLRLIYFSYDVKMKEKGDIPEGYSVSREKKERFSLILESASTNQTSMYLCASSGGQGATDTQYFGPGTRLTVL.